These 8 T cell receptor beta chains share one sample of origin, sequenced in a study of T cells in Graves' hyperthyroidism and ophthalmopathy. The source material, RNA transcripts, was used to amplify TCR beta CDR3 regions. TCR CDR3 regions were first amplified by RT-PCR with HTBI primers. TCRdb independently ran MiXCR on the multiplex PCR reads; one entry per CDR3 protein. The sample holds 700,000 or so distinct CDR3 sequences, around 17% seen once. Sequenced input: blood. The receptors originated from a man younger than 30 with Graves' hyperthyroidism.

The CDR3 coding sequence is TGTGCCAGCAGCCCACTAGCGGGAGCTCGGGATGAGCAGTTCTTC. Its protein product is CASSPLAGARDEQFF. The chain employs TRBV2 and TRBJ2-1; 11 bases are a match to TRBD2. The V gene end was trimmed by 6 bases and the J gene end by 8 bases; junction bases not matched to a gene: 9. The CDR3 runs 15 residues. CDR1 SNHLY and CDR2 FYNNEI come from the germline V gene.

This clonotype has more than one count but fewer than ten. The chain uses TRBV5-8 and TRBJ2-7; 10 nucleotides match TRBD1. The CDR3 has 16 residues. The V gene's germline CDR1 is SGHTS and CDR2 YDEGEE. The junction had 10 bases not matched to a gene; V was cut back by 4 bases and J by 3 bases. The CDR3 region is CASSTNRDRGLYEQYF. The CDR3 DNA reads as TGTGCCAGCAGCACTAACAGAGACAGGGGGCTCTACGAGCAGTACTTC.

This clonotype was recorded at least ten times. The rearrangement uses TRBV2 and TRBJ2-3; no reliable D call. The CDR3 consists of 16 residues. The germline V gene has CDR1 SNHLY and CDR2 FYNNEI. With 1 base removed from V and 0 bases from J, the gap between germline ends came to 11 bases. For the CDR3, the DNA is TGTGCCAGCAGTGAAGGCACGGTCTTTAGCACAGATACGCAGTATTTT. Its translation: CASSEGTVFSTDTQYF.

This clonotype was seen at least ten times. The CDR3 loop reads CASTGISGSTHPHTDTQYF. Written as DNA, the CDR3 is TGTGCCAGCACCGGGATTAGCGGGAGCACACACCCACACACAGATACGCAGTATTTT. The rearrangement links TRBV11-2 to TRBJ2-3; 9 bases are a match to TRBD2. Trimming took 7 bases from V and 2 from J; bases not matched to a gene: 19. The V gene's germline CDR1 is SGHAT and CDR2 FQNNGV. The length of the CDR3 is 19 residues.

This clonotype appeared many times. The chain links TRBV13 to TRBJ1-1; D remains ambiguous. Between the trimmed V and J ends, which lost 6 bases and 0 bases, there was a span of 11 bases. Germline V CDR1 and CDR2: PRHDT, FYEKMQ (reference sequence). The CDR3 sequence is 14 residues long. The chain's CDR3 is CASRLGMLNTEAFF. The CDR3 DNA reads TGTGCCAGCAGACTCGGAATGCTGAACACTGAAGCTTTCTTT. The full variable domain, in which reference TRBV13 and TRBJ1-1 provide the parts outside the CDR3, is AAGVIQSPRHLIKEKRETATLKCYPIPRHDTVYWYQQGPGQDPQFLISFYEKMQSDKGSIPDRFSAQQFSDYHSELNMSSLELGDSALYFCASRLGMLNTEAFFGQGTRLTVV.

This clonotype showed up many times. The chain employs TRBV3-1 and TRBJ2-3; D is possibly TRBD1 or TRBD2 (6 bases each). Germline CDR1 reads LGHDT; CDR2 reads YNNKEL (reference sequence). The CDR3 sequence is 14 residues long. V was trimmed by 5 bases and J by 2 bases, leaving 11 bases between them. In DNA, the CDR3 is TGTGCCAGCAGCGAAGGGGGGCTCACAGATACGCAGTATTTT. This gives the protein CASSEGGLTDTQYF.

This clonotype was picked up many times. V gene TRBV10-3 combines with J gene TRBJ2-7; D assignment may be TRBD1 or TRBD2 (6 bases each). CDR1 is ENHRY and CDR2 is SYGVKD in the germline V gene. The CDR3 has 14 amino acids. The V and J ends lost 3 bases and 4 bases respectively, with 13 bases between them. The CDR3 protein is CAISDGRGEYEQYF. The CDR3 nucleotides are TGTGCCATCAGTGACGGTAGGGGGGAATACGAGCAGTACTTC.

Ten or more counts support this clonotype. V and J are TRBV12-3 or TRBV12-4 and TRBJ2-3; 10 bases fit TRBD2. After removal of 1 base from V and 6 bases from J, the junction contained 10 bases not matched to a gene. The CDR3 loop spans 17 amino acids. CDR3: CASSLGPPASGSDTQYF. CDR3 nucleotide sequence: TGTGCCAGCAGTTTAGGACCCCCGGCTAGCGGGAGTGATACGCAGTATTTT.